This passage covers 23 T cell receptor beta chains from one sample sequenced in a study of PD-L1 blockade in urothelial cancer. Time point described: pretreatment peripheral blood. This table comes from immunoSEQ multiplex PCR, and its TCRdb copy is limited to in-frame clones, with some not included. The sample records around 57,000 clones, 75% to 85% being singletons. The sample here was PBMCs, taken around atezolizumab (anti-PD-L1) treatment. The receptor set was obtained from an older man with urothelial cancer.

CDR3 loop: CASTGQRNTEAFF. DNA of the CDR3: TGTGCCAGTACGGGACAGCGGAACACTGAAGCTTTCTTT. The rearrangement uses TRBV16 and TRBJ1-1; 7 bases fit TRBD1. From germline, CDR1 is KGHSY and CDR2 FQNENV. The CDR3 length is 13 residues. J was trimmed by 1 base and V by 9 bases; bases with no gene match: 5. Supplemented by reference TRBV16 and TRBJ1-1, the full variable domain reads GEEVAQTPKHLVRGEGQKAKLYCAPIKGHSYVFWYQQVLKNEFKFLISFQNENVFDETGMPKERFSAKCLPNSPCSLEIQATKLEDSAVYFCASTGQRNTEAFFGQGTRLTVV.

This clone was seen a few times. The chain couples TRBV5-1 to TRBJ1-2, with TRBD1 as a possible D gene (5 bases). CDR1 is SGHRS, CDR2 YFSETQ, per germline. Trimming removed 2 bases at V and 4 bases at J, with 21 bases between. This CDR3 has 17 residues. The CDR3 loop reads CASSLGAGRQSSYGYTF. CDR3 coding DNA: TGCGCCAGCAGCTTAGGGGCAGGACGTCAAAGTTCCTATGGCTACACCTTC.

V and J are TRBV7-3 and TRBJ2-7; 8 positions match TRBD1. Trimming at V came to 4 bases and at J to 6 bases, leaving 2 bases not matched to a gene. The V gene's germline CDR1 is SGHTA and CDR2 FQGTGA. CDR3 size: 12 residues. This CDR3 is CASSSQGGEQYF. The CDR3, as DNA: TGTGCCAGCAGCTCACAGGGGGGCGAGCAGTACTTC. The whole variable domain, remainder taken from reference TRBV7-3 and TRBJ2-7, is GAGVSQTPSNKVTEKGKYVELRCDPISGHTALYWYRQSLGQGPEFLIYFQGTGAADDSGLPNDRFFAVRPEGSVSTLKIQRTERGDSAVYLCASSSQGGEQYFGPGTRLTVT.

The rearrangement uses TRBV12-5 and TRBJ2-3, with 10 bases aligning to TRBD1. Germline trimming cut 6 bases from V and 4 bases from J; bases unmatched to any gene: 4. Per germline, CDR1 LGHNT and CDR2 FRNRAP. CDR3 length equals 14 residues. The CDR3 reads CASGRQGAADTQYF. In DNA form, the CDR3 reads TGTGCTAGTGGCCGACAGGGGGCCGCAGATACGCAGTATTTT.

The rearrangement joins TRBV5-4 to TRBJ1-2; the match to TRBD1 covers 8 bases. The germline V gene encodes CDR1 SGHNT and CDR2 YYREEE (reference sequence). The CDR3 covers 15 residues. V was pared by 2 bases and J by 6 bases, with 9 bases of the junction left unmatched. The CDR3 nucleotides are TGTGCCAGCAGCTTACTAATCACAGGGGGTAATGGCTACACCTTC. Amino acid sequence: CASSLLITGGNGYTF. Together with reference TRBV5-4 and TRBJ1-2, the CDR3 gives the full variable domain: ETGVTQSPTHLIKTRGQQVTLRCSSQSGHNTVSWYQQALGQGPQFIFQYYREEENGRGNFPPRFSGLQFPNYSSELNVNALELDDSALYLCASSLLITGGNGYTFGSGTRLTVV.

This clone appeared a single time. J is TRBJ2-3 and V is TRBV19, with unresolved D. Trimming cost V 3 bases and J 4 bases, with 14 bases left between them. Germline V gene lookup returns CDR1 LNHDA and CDR2 SQIVND (reference sequence). The CDR3 covers 15 residues. The CDR3, as DNA: TGTGCCAGTAGTATCAATCGGGTTTTGGCAGATACGCAGTATTTT. This translates into CASSINRVLADTQYF. The full variable domain, with the rest looked up from reference TRBV19 and TRBJ2-3, is DGGITQSPKYLFRKEGQNVTLSCEQNLNHDAMYWYRQDPGQGLRLIYYSQIVNDFQKGDIAEGYSVSREKKESFPLTVTSAQKNPTAFYLCASSINRVLADTQYFGPGTRLTVL.

V gene TRBV14 combines with J gene TRBJ1-1; D gene unclear. Germline CDR1 and CDR2: SGHDN and FVKESK. This CDR3 spans 15 amino acids. Trimming left V 4 bases short and J 5 bases short, with 17 bases between. CDR3 nucleotides: TGTGCCAGCAGCCGGATCGAACAGTGGCTTACTGAAGCTTTCTTT. Protein sequence: CASSRIEQWLTEAFF.

V usage is TRBV19 and J usage is TRBJ1-4; D is perhaps TRBD1 (5 bases). This CDR3 has 15 amino acids. V lost 8 bases and J 8 bases, leaving 21 bases between the germline ends. The germline V gene encodes CDR1 LNHDA and CDR2 SQIVND (reference sequence). CDR3: CASQTPGGVEEKLFF. As DNA, the CDR3 is TGTGCCAGTCAAACCCCTGGAGGGGTTGAAGAAAAACTGTTTTTT.

The chain couples TRBV29-1 to TRBJ2-2; 10 nucleotides align to TRBD1. V trimming: 3 bases; J trimming: 1 base; junction bases outside the gene matches: 2. The CDR3 runs 15 residues. Germline V gene sequence: CDR1 SQVTM, CDR2 ANQGSEA. CDR3 in amino acids: CSVEGTGENTGELFF. CDR3 bases: TGCAGCGTTGAGGGGACAGGGGAGAACACCGGGGAGCTGTTTTTT.

The gene calls are TRBV13 and TRBJ1-1, with D possibly TRBD1 on 6 matching bases. Germline-derived CDR1 and CDR2 are PRHDT and FYEKMQ (reference sequence). CDR3 length: 15 amino acids. V was pared by 5 bases and J by 1 base, with 14 bases between. The CDR3 protein is CASSPSTGKNTEAFF. The CDR3 DNA sequence: TGTGCCAGCAGCCCCTCGACAGGAAAGAACACTGAAGCTTTCTTT.

The chain combines TRBV6-1 with TRBJ2-2, with D possibly matching TRBD2 (6 bases). This CDR3 has 16 residues. The V end lost 3 bases, the J end lost 1 base, and 12 bases lay between the germline ends. Germline CDR1 reads MNHNS; CDR2 reads SASEGT. CDR3 in amino acids: CASSDLGLQNTGELFF. CDR3 coding DNA: TGTGCCAGCAGTGACTTGGGACTCCAGAACACCGGGGAGCTGTTTTTT.

V gene TRBV19 combines with J gene TRBJ2-5; a possible D gene is TRBD2 (6 bases). The germline V gene encodes CDR1 LNHDA and CDR2 SQIVND (reference sequence). The V end lost 3 bases, the J end lost 3 bases, and 17 bases lay between the germline ends. CDR3 length equals 16 residues. The CDR3 loop reads CASSIFVGGGKETQYF. The CDR3 nucleotides read TGTGCCAGTAGTATTTTCGTCGGTGGGGGGAAAGAGACCCAGTACTTC.

V is TRBV6-1 and J is TRBJ2-5; 7 nucleotides align to TRBD1. Germline V lookup: CDR1 MNHNS, CDR2 SASEGT. This CDR3 has 15 amino acids. V shed 8 bases, J shed 7 bases, and the junction held 16 bases outside the gene matches. As DNA, the CDR3 is TGTGCCAGCCTACTGACGACAGGGCGAGAGTTGACCCAGTACTTC. It yields the protein CASLLTTGRELTQYF.

This clone was seen a handful of times. This chain connects TRBV18 to TRBJ2-3; 7 positions match TRBD1. The CDR3 length is 14 residues. Losses at the gene ends were 4 bases for V and 1 base for J; bases not matched to a gene: 2. The germline CDR1 and CDR2 sequences are KGHSH and LQKENI. The CDR3 DNA follows: TGTGCCAGCTCACATGGACAGGGCACAGATACGCAGTATTTT. Protein sequence: CASSHGQGTDTQYF.

The chain carries TRBV4-3 and TRBJ1-2; the D gene is possibly TRBD1 (5 bases). Trimming removed 1 base from V and 8 bases from J, with 14 bases in between. This CDR3 has 14 residues. Germline lookup yields CDR1 LGHNA and CDR2 YSLEER. For the CDR3, the DNA is TGCGCCAGCAGCCAAGGCCAAGGGGATAGGGGCTACACCTTC. Translated, it gives CASSQGQGDRGYTF.

The chain recombines TRBV7-2 with TRBJ2-2; 15 positions match TRBD2. V was pared by 5 bases and J by 7 bases, with 5 bases of the junction left unmatched. The CDR3 extends over 16 amino acids. From germline, CDR1 is SGHTA and CDR2 FQGNSA. The CDR3 DNA reads as TGTGCCAGCAGCCTAGGACTAGCGGGAGGGGGCGGGGAGCTGTTTTTT. It specifies CASSLGLAGGGGELFF.

V gene TRBV29-1 combines with J gene TRBJ1-2, with 10 nucleotides matching TRBD1. The CDR3 loop spans 16 amino acids. V shed 4 bases and J 8 bases; nucleotides not matched to a gene: 16. The V gene's germline CDR1 is SQVTM and CDR2 ANQGSEA. CDR3 residues: CSVGIRDRGETEGYTF. CDR3 DNA: TGCAGCGTTGGCATCCGGGACAGGGGCGAGACGGAGGGCTACACCTTC.

This clone was detected only once. V and J are TRBV27 and TRBJ2-7; TRBD1 agrees at 9 bases. This CDR3 has 15 residues. The germline gives CDR1 MNHEY, CDR2 SMNVEV (reference sequence). Trimming cost V 6 bases and J 5 bases; bases outside gene matches: 11. The CDR3 DNA reads as TGTGCCAGCAGCTTTAGGGGGACAGGGAATAACGAGCAGTACTTC. Amino acid sequence: CASSFRGTGNNEQYF.

The chain joins TRBV19 to TRBJ2-7; 8 bases are shared with TRBD1. Germline V gene sequence: CDR1 LNHDA, CDR2 SQIVND (reference sequence). The CDR3 is 18 amino acids. Trimming removed 5 bases from V and 2 bases from J; junction bases left unmatched: 17. CDR3 region: CASSLRTGRFGDTYEQYF. Written as DNA, the CDR3 is TGTGCCAGTAGTTTAAGGACAGGGCGGTTTGGGGATACCTACGAGCAGTACTTC.

CDR3 sequence: CASRGQGMNEQFF. DNA of the CDR3: TGTGCCAGCCGGGGACAGGGGATGAATGAGCAGTTCTTC. The rearrangement uses TRBV19 and TRBJ2-1; 10 bases line up with TRBD1. Germline values: CDR1 LNHDA, CDR2 SQIVND (reference sequence). This CDR3 region has 13 residues. The junction had 6 bases not matched to a gene; V was cut back by 9 bases and J by 7 bases.

Judged by abundance, this clone is medium-sized. At one boundary the junction diverges from the germline segment, which might be a read error. The chain carries TRBV7-9 and TRBJ1-4; D may be TRBD1 (5 bases). Germline assignment: CDR1 SEHNR and CDR2 FQNEAQ (reference sequence). There are 14 residues in the CDR3. DNA of the CDR3: TGTGCCGGCAGTTCGACAGCAACTAATGAAAAACTGTTTTTT. Translation gives CAGSSTATNEKLFF.

This clone was counted between two and nine times. The chain joins TRBV18 to TRBJ2-7; D uncertain. The CDR3 totals 14 residues. V dropped 4 bases and J dropped 0 bases, with 10 bases sitting between them. Germline CDR1 and CDR2: KGHSH and LQKENI. CDR3 coding DNA: TGTGCCAGCTCACGGGCCTATAGCTCCTACGAGCAGTACTTC. Residues: CASSRAYSSYEQYF.

CDR3 nucleotides: TGTGCCAGCAGTATTGGACTCCAAGAGACCCAGTACTTC. This codes for CASSIGLQETQYF. The genes are TRBV7-3 and TRBJ2-5; D possibly corresponds to TRBD2 (5 bases). The CDR3 contains 13 residues. The ends were cut back, 6 bases at V and 1 base at J, with 9 bases in the middle. The germline V gene has CDR1 SGHTA and CDR2 FQGTGA.